This T cell receptor (beta chain) came from a study of T-cell memory formation after mild COVID-19. A 5'RACE reaction primed in the constant segment made cDNA libraries of TCR alpha and TCR beta, and these carried sample barcodes and UMIs. One entry per CDR3 protein results from TCRdb running MiXCR on the 5' RACE reads. The table records about 600,000 distinct CDR3 sequences, roughly 21% of them present only once. The CDR3 is 16 residues long. Germline CDR1 reads KGHSH; CDR2 reads LQKENI. Trimming took off 3 bases at V and 2 bases at J, with 14 bases between the two ends. The gene calls are TRBV18 and TRBJ1-5, with TRBD1 as a possible D gene (5 bases). The clonotype comes from an adult woman who had mild COVID-19 (a few samples of this study predate the infection). Cell type and time point are not known. Sequences were obtained from PBMCs or a T cell subset sorted from them (not recorded which). This CDR3 is CASSPIQGRGNQPQHF. The CDR3 nucleotides are TGTGCCAGCTCACCCATCCAGGGCAGGGGCAATCAGCCCCAGCATTTT.